The 30 T cell receptor beta chains reported below all come from one sample, sequenced in a study of technical replicates of blood from a handful of donors. Assay: immunoSEQ multiplex PCR; the TCRdb copy retains only in-frame clones and omits some. The table shows tens of thousands of clones, with around 93% occurring only once. Sequencing was performed on T cells isolated from PBMCs. The receptors derive from a human donor in good health.

The chain joins TRBV11-2 to TRBJ1-6; D is undetermined. Germline CDR1 and CDR2: SGHAT and FQNNGV. V gave up 1 base and J gave up 8 bases, with 6 bases separating them. The CDR3 extends over 13 amino acids. The CDR3 coding sequence is TGTGCCAGCAGCTTAGCCGAGTATTCACCCCTCCACTTT. This codes for CASSLAEYSPLHF.

The chain uses TRBV28 and TRBJ1-3; a weak D match, TRBD1 (6 bases). V lost 6 bases and J lost 3, with 18 bases in between. This CDR3 is 16 amino acids long. Germline CDR1 MDHEN, CDR2 SYDVKM. CDR3 DNA: TGTGCCAGCAGAACCGGGACATCTATCTTTGGAAACACCATATATTTT. This sequence encodes CASRTGTSIFGNTIYF.

V gene TRBV4-1 combines with J gene TRBJ2-7; D might be TRBD1 (5 bases). There are 12 residues in the CDR3. V lost 3 bases and J 3 bases, leaving 6 bases between the germline ends. The germline V gene encodes CDR1 MGHRA and CDR2 YSYEKL. CDR3 sequence (DNA): TGCGCCAGCAGCCACGGACACTACGAGCAGTACTTC. This sequence encodes CASSHGHYEQYF.

The chain uses TRBV5-1 and TRBJ2-2, with D perhaps TRBD2 (6 bases). This CDR3 is built from 15 residues. CDR1 and CDR2 (germline): SGHRS, YFSETQ. Trimming shortened V by 4 bases and J by 1 base, and 11 bases separated the two germline ends. The CDR3: CASSQEGGNTGELFF. CDR3 DNA: TGCGCCAGCAGCCAGGAGGGAGGGAACACCGGGGAGCTGTTTTTT.

The V and J genes are TRBV7-3 and TRBJ1-1; D perhaps matches TRBD1 (5 bases). The CDR3 length is 17 residues. The V end lost 2 bases, the J end lost 5 bases, and 21 bases lay between the germline ends. Germline loops: CDR1 SGHTA, CDR2 FQGTGA. DNA for the CDR3: TGTGCCAGCAGCTTACACCCATGGGGTGGGACTGGAACTGAAGCTTTCTTT. Protein product: CASSLHPWGGTGTEAFF. The full variable domain, rest sourced from reference TRBV7-3 and TRBJ1-1, is GAGVSQTPSNKVTEKGKYVELRCDPISGHTALYWYRQSLGQGPEFLIYFQGTGAADDSGLPNDRFFAVRPEGSVSTLKIQRTERGDSAVYLCASSLHPWGGTGTEAFFGQGTRLTVV.

The chain carries TRBV29-1 and TRBJ1-2; possibly TRBD1 for D (6 bases). V was pared by 3 bases and J by 8 bases, with 16 bases between. Germline CDR1 and CDR2: SQVTM and ANQGSEA. The CDR3 length is 13 residues. CDR3 sequence reads: CSVDVTGSLGYTF. For the CDR3, the DNA is TGCAGCGTTGACGTAACAGGGAGTCTCGGCTACACCTTC.

V usage is TRBV14 and J usage is TRBJ2-7; 10 nucleotides agree with TRBD2. The CDR3 contains 15 residues. With 1 base clipped from V and 1 base from J, the junction kept 1 base outside the gene matches. Germline loops: CDR1 SGHDN, CDR2 FVKESK. CDR3 sequence reads: CASSQASGSSYEQYF. CDR3 DNA sequence: TGTGCCAGCAGCCAAGCTAGCGGGAGTTCCTACGAGCAGTACTTC.

This chain connects TRBV5-1 to TRBJ1-6; the D gene is possibly TRBD1 (6 bases). Trimming cost V 6 bases and J 6 bases, with 19 bases left between them. This CDR3 contains 16 residues. Per the germline V gene, CDR1 is SGHRS and CDR2 is YFSETQ. The CDR3: CASNLEGGRFNSPLHF. The CDR3 region has the DNA TGCGCCAGCAACCTGGAAGGGGGAAGATTTAATTCACCCCTCCACTTT.

The CDR3 nucleotides are TGTGCCAGCAGCTTTGAGTTCAACACTGAAGCTTTCTTT. Its protein product is CASSFEFNTEAFF. This chain joins TRBV7-9 and TRBJ1-1; D is uncertain. With 3 bases removed from V and 2 bases from J, the gap between germline ends came to 7 bases. Germline assignment: CDR1 SEHNR and CDR2 FQNEAQ (reference sequence). This CDR3 is built from 13 residues.

The gene calls are TRBV19 and TRBJ2-1, with D possibly TRBD2 on 6 matching bases. V shed 8 bases and J shed 5 bases, with 13 bases lying between them. The germline CDR1 and CDR2 sequences are LNHDA and SQIVND (reference sequence). The CDR3 consists of 13 residues. The CDR3 here is CASGLQSHNEQFF. CDR3 sequence (DNA): TGTGCCAGTGGACTACAGTCTCACAATGAGCAGTTCTTC. The variable domain in full, completed from reference TRBV19 and TRBJ2-1, reads DGGITQSPKYLFRKEGQNVTLSCEQNLNHDAMYWYRQDPGQGLRLIYYSQIVNDFQKGDIAEGYSVSREKKESFPLTVTSAQKNPTAFYLCASGLQSHNEQFFGPGTRLTVL.

This rearrangement joins TRBV4-1 to TRBJ2-1, with a weak D call TRBD2 (5 bases). CDR3 length equals 16 residues. Trimming removed 2 bases from V and 0 bases from J, with 11 bases in between. Looked up from germline, CDR1 is MGHRA and CDR2 is YSYEKL. CDR3 nucleotides: TGCGCCAGCAGCCAAATTAGCGTTAACTCCTACAATGAGCAGTTCTTC. This gives the protein CASSQISVNSYNEQFF.

The genes are TRBV30 and TRBJ1-4, with D maybe TRBD1 (5 bases). CDR3 size: 13 residues. The germline CDR1 and CDR2 sequences are GTSNPN and SVGIG (reference sequence). CDR3 nucleotides: TGTGCTTATATGGGGGGTACTAATGAAAAACTGTTTTTT. This sequence encodes CAYMGGTNEKLFF. The full variable domain, with the rest looked up from reference TRBV30 and TRBJ1-4, is SQTIHQWPATLVQPVGSPLSLECTVEGTSNPNLYWYRQAAGRGLQLLFYSVGIGQISSEVPQNLSASRPQDRQFILSSKKLLLSDSGFYLCAYMGGTNEKLFFGSGTQLSVL.

This chain joins TRBV6-5 and TRBJ1-1; no clear D gene. The CDR3 has 14 amino acids. Trimming pared 5 bases from V and 4 bases from J, leaving 14 bases between. CDR1 is MNHEY and CDR2 is SVGAGI in the germline V gene. For the CDR3, the DNA is TGTGCCAGCAGTCCACATCCGGGGAGCACTGAAGCTTTCTTT. It specifies CASSPHPGSTEAFF.

V usage is TRBV28 and J usage is TRBJ2-7, with TRBD2 matching 9 bases. CDR1 is MDHEN and CDR2 is SYDVKM in the germline V gene. Trimming cost V 6 bases and J 11 bases; bases outside gene matches: 11. The CDR3 is 13 amino acids. The CDR3 DNA reads TGTGCCAGCAGCTTCCCTAGCGGGAATCAGGAGTACTTC. Its translation is CASSFPSGNQEYF. Full variable domain (missing parts from reference TRBV28 and TRBJ2-7): DVKVTQSSRYLVKRTGEKVFLECVQDMDHENMFWYRQDPGLGLRLIYFSYDVKMKEKGDIPEGYSVSREKKERFSLILESASTNQTSMYLCASSFPSGNQEYFGPGTRLTVT.

This sequence joins TRBV4-1 and TRBJ1-5; weak D call: TRBD1 (5 bases). The CDR3 runs 15 residues. Germline V lookup: CDR1 MGHRA, CDR2 YSYEKL. Between the trimmed V and J ends, which lost 6 bases and 7 bases, there was a span of 19 bases. The CDR3 reads CASRPSIQGKQPQHF. For the CDR3, the DNA is TGCGCCAGCAGGCCGTCTATTCAGGGAAAACAGCCCCAGCATTTT.

The chain joins TRBV6-1 to TRBJ2-3, with D possibly matching TRBD2 (5 bases). Between the trimmed V and J ends, which lost 3 bases and 4 bases, there was a span of 14 bases. CDR3 length: 15 residues. Germline CDR1 MNHNS, CDR2 SASEGT. As DNA, the CDR3 is TGTGCCAGCAGTGATGGACTTCAATGGCCAGATACGCAGTATTTT. This encodes CASSDGLQWPDTQYF.

The chain recombines TRBV11-2 with TRBJ2-3, with TRBD2 matching over 7 bases. The germline CDR1 and CDR2 sequences are SGHAT and FQNNGV. J lost 4 bases, V lost 3 bases, and 10 bases had no gene match. The CDR3 is made up of 16 amino acids. The CDR3, as DNA: TGTGCCAGCAGCTTTTCCGGGACTACAGAGGCAGATACGCAGTATTTT. Its translation is CASSFSGTTEADTQYF.

The rearrangement joins TRBV5-8 to TRBJ1-2, with D uncertain. V lost 1 base, J lost 1 base, and 5 bases lay in between. Germline CDR1 is SGHTS and CDR2 is YDEGEE. The CDR3 runs 13 residues. The CDR3 region has the DNA TGTGCCAGCAGCTTGCGGTATAACTATGGCTACACCTTC. The encoded protein is CASSLRYNYGYTF.

The chain links TRBV19 to TRBJ2-7; tentatively, D is TRBD1 (6 bases). Trimming stripped 5 bases from V and 5 bases from J, with 22 bases between. This CDR3 has 16 amino acids. CDR1 is LNHDA, CDR2 SQIVND, per germline (reference sequence). The CDR3 sequence: CASSPRHVVGGHEQYF. CDR3 sequence (DNA): TGTGCCAGTAGTCCTCGACACGTGGTTGGGGGCCACGAGCAGTACTTC.

The rearrangement uses TRBV5-4 and TRBJ2-3, with TRBD1 matching over 7 bases. J was trimmed by 3 bases and V by 0 bases; bases with no gene match: 7. The CDR3 spans 16 residues. Looked up from germline, CDR1 is SGHNT and CDR2 is YYREEE (reference sequence). CDR3 region: CASSLVTGSGTDTQYF. In DNA form, the CDR3 reads TGTGCCAGCAGCTTGGTGACAGGGTCGGGGACAGATACGCAGTATTTT.

This chain links TRBV7-6 with TRBJ2-2, with a weak D call TRBD2 (6 bases). The CDR3 has 16 residues. The germline gives CDR1 SGHVS, CDR2 FNYEAQ. Deletions cut 2 bases from V and 1 base from J, with 11 bases between. CDR3 region: CASSLTTRRNTGELFF. The CDR3 DNA follows: TGTGCCAGCAGCTTAACGACTAGGAGGAACACCGGGGAGCTGTTTTTT.

V and J are TRBV2 and TRBJ1-1, with D uncertain. Germline lookup yields CDR1 SNHLY and CDR2 FYNNEI. The CDR3 sequence is 11 residues long. The V end lost 3 bases, the J end lost 6 bases, and 5 bases lay between the germline ends. The CDR3 sequence is CASSDGAEAFF. CDR3 nucleotides: TGTGCCAGCAGTGACGGGGCTGAAGCTTTCTTT.

The chain employs TRBV25-1 and TRBJ1-1; maybe TRBD1 (5 bases). The V end was cut by 7 bases, the J end by 0 bases, with 18 bases between. This CDR3 has 16 residues. The germline CDR1 and CDR2 sequences are MGHDK and SYGVNS. The CDR3 bases are TGTGCCAGCAAGGGGCGCTATCGGGGGATGAACACTGAAGCTTTCTTT. Its protein product is CASKGRYRGMNTEAFF.

This chain connects TRBV27 to TRBJ2-5; TRBD2 matches 10 bases. Germline trimming cut 7 bases from V and 3 bases from J; bases unmatched to any gene: 8. CDR1 and CDR2 from the germline V gene are MNHEY and SMNVEV (reference sequence). The CDR3 contains 15 residues. This chain's CDR3 is CASTISGGAKETQYF. The CDR3 DNA reads TGTGCCAGCACAATAAGCGGGGGGGCCAAAGAGACCCAGTACTTC.

V gene TRBV7-2 combines with J gene TRBJ1-1; D is uncertain. The V end lost 1 base, the J end lost 1 base, and 7 bases lay between the germline ends. The CDR3 is made up of 14 amino acids. The germline V gene encodes CDR1 SGHTA and CDR2 FQGNSA. The CDR3 DNA reads as TGTGCCAGCAGCTTAGTGCTGGCGAACACTGAAGCTTTCTTT. It specifies CASSLVLANTEAFF.

The chain joins TRBV28 to TRBJ2-7, with 14 bases fitting TRBD2. V was pared by 5 bases and J by 2 bases, with 5 bases of the junction left unmatched. The CDR3 has 16 amino acids. From germline, CDR1 is MDHEN and CDR2 SYDVKM. The CDR3 loop reads CASSPRLAGGPYEQYF. CDR3 in DNA: TGTGCCAGCAGTCCCCGACTAGCGGGAGGGCCCTACGAGCAGTACTTC. The full variable domain, its missing parts supplied by reference TRBV28 and TRBJ2-7, is DVKVTQSSRYLVKRTGEKVFLECVQDMDHENMFWYRQDPGLGLRLIYFSYDVKMKEKGDIPEGYSVSREKKERFSLILESASTNQTSMYLCASSPRLAGGPYEQYFGPGTRLTVT.

The rearrangement links TRBV2 to TRBJ1-1; the match to TRBD1 covers 9 bases. The CDR3 extends over 15 amino acids. With V trimmed by 10 bases and J by 3 bases, 12 bases remained unmatched. The germline CDR1 and CDR2 sequences are SNHLY and FYNNEI. CDR3 amino acids: CAIQGAKGGDTEAFF. The CDR3 DNA follows: TGTGCCATACAGGGGGCAAAGGGCGGGGACACTGAAGCTTTCTTT. The variable domain in full, with the rest retrieved from reference TRBV2 and TRBJ1-1, is EPEVTQTPSHQVTQMGQEVILRCVPISNHLYFYWYRQILGQKVEFLVSFYNNEISEKSEIFDDQFSVERPDGSNFTLKIRSTKLEDSAMYFCAIQGAKGGDTEAFFGQGTRLTVV.

The chain uses TRBV11-1 and TRBJ2-2; 11 bases line up with TRBD2. CDR1 SGHAT and CDR2 FQDESV come from the germline V gene (reference sequence). Unmatched junction bases numbered 13, after V lost 8 bases and J lost 5 bases. The CDR3 consists of 17 residues. This chain's CDR3 is CASHSSSGGEYTGELFF. The CDR3 DNA follows: TGTGCCAGCCATAGCAGTAGCGGGGGGGAATATACCGGGGAGCTGTTTTTT.

The chain has TRBV12-2 and TRBJ2-3; the D segment call TRBD2 is taken from the table without a DNA check. TRBV12-2 has pseudogene status. The CDR3 extends over 16 amino acids. This CDR3 reads CASRLPGLAGADTQYF. CDR3 coding DNA: TGTGCAAGTCGCCTCCCGGGACTAGCGGGAGCAGATACGCAGTATTTT.

The chain joins TRBV7-8 to TRBJ1-5, with D possibly TRBD1 on 5 matching bases. The germline CDR1 and CDR2 sequences are SGHVS and FQNEAQ. CDR3 length: 14 residues. V was shortened by 1 base and J by 8 bases, with 12 bases between the two germline ends. CDR3 sequence: CASSLERGGKPQHF. As DNA, the CDR3 is TGTGCCAGCAGCTTAGAGCGGGGCGGGAAGCCCCAGCATTTT.